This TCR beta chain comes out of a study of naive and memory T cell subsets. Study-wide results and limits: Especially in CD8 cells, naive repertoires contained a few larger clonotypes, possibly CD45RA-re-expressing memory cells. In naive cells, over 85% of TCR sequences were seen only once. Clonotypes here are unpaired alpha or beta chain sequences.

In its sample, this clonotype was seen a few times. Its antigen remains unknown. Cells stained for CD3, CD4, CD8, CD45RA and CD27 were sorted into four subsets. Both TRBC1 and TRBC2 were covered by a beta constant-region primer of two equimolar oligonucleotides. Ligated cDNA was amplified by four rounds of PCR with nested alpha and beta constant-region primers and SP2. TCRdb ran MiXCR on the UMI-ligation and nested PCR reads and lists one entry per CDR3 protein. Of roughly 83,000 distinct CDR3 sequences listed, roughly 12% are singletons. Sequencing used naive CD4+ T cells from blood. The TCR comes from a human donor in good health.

The CDR3 DNA reads TGTGCCAGCAGTTATCGGGACCATGACACAGATACGCAGTATTTT. Translation: CASSYRDHDTDTQYF. J is TRBJ2-3 and V is TRBV11-2; tentatively, D is TRBD1 or TRBD2 (5 bases each). The germline V gene has CDR1 SGHAT and CDR2 FQNNGV. There are 15 residues in the CDR3. Deletions cut 6 bases from V and 2 bases from J, with 15 bases between.